This passage covers 10 T cell receptor beta chains from one sample sequenced in a study of T-cell reconstitution after alpha-beta-depleted transplantation in children. Antigens for these TCRs are unknown. Unique molecular identifiers were incorporated when the TCRbeta library was constructed. One entry per CDR3 protein, called by TCRdb with MiXCR from the PCR reads. The sample includes some 300,000 distinct CDR3 sequences, 6% to 10% of them seen just once. Notes on the study in general: Hyperexpanded clones declined; after one year, newly produced T cells mostly supplied diversity.

The material sequenced was peripheral blood, taken 360 days after TCRalphabeta/CD19-depleted stem cell transplant. These receptors all come from a female patient aged 2-9 years who had a stem cell transplant for Fanconi anemia, so the T cells may come from the graft donor.

The table lists this clonotype with many counts. The chain carries TRBV4-3 and TRBJ2-5; D is undetermined. V lost 0 bases and J 2 bases, leaving 10 bases between the germline ends. The CDR3 has 15 amino acids. Germline CDR1 LGHNA, CDR2 YSLEER. CDR3 nucleotide sequence: TGCGCCAGCAGCCAAGAAACAGAAATTCAAGAGACCCAGTACTTC. It specifies CASSQETEIQETQYF.

This clonotype was observed many times. The chain recombines TRBV4-3 with TRBJ1-5, with D possibly being TRBD1 (5 bases). Trimming shortened V by 0 bases and J by 5 bases, and 8 bases separated the two germline ends. CDR3 size: 14 residues. CDR1 LGHNA and CDR2 YSLEER come from the germline V gene. CDR3 in amino acids: CASSQERQYQPQHF. The DNA of the CDR3 is TGCGCCAGCAGCCAAGAGCGACAGTATCAGCCCCAGCATTTT.

The CDR3 region is CSARDIVSGLIISTDTQYF. CDR3 bases: TGCAGTGCTAGAGATATCGTTTCGGGACTAATAATATCCACAGATACGCAGTATTTT. This chain connects TRBV20-1 to TRBJ2-3, with TRBD2 matching over 7 bases. Looked up from germline, CDR1 is DFQATT and CDR2 is SNEGSKA (reference sequence). V gave up 0 bases and J gave up 2 bases; unmatched junction bases: 17. This CDR3 is 19 amino acids long.

This clonotype occurred many times. The chain recombines TRBV21-1 with TRBJ2-5; the table's D gene call, TRBD2, was not cross checked with the DNA. TRBV21-1 corresponds to a pseudogene. The CDR3 is made up of 20 amino acids. The CDR3 region is CASSPIPFKGGDIWGETQYF. The CDR3 nucleotides read TGTGCCAGCAGCCCCATACCTTTTAAGGGAGGAGACATCTGGGGGGAGACCCAGTACTTC.

This clonotype was seen ten or more times. The chain uses TRBV7-8 and TRBJ1-1; no clear D. The V end lost 3 bases, the J end lost 1 base, and 9 bases lay between the germline ends. The germline V gene encodes CDR1 SGHVS and CDR2 FQNEAQ. The CDR3 sequence is 14 residues long. CDR3 nucleotide sequence: TGTGCCAGCAGCTTGACCGACTCGAACACTGAAGCTTTCTTT. This gives the protein CASSLTDSNTEAFF.

This clonotype showed up many times. The J gene is TRBJ2-1, the V gene TRBV5-1; 13 positions agree with TRBD2. V lost 4 bases, J lost 7 bases, and 11 bases stayed unmatched. CDR3 length equals 17 residues. Germline CDR1 and CDR2: SGHRS and YFSETQ. CDR3 residues: CASSAVLAGGPMNEQFF. The CDR3 nucleotides read TGCGCCAGCAGCGCCGTACTAGCGGGGGGGCCTATGAATGAGCAGTTCTTC.

In this sample, this clonotype turned up a few times. This chain joins TRBV5-1 and TRBJ1-2; D ambiguous. Germline lookup yields CDR1 SGHRS and CDR2 YFSETQ. There are 12 residues in the CDR3. V was pared by 1 base and J by 6 bases, with 7 bases between. The CDR3 DNA sequence: TGCGCCAGCAGCTTGCAGGCGGATGGCTACACCTTC. It encodes CASSLQADGYTF.

This clonotype was observed many times. J is TRBJ2-3 and V is TRBV7-9; D perhaps matches TRBD1 (5 bases). The CDR3 loop spans 17 amino acids. V was shortened by 5 bases and J by 5 bases, with 23 bases between the two germline ends. Germline V gives CDR1 SEHNR, CDR2 FQNEAQ (reference sequence). The CDR3 protein is CASSPLFTDQGIDTQYF. CDR3 DNA: TGTGCCAGCAGCCCCCTCTTCACAGACCAGGGAATAGATACGCAGTATTTT.

At least ten counts were recorded for this clonotype. The V and J genes are TRBV12-3 or TRBV12-4 and TRBJ1-2; D unresolved. Trimming stripped 2 bases from V and 4 bases from J, with 8 bases between. The CDR3 length is 13 residues. This CDR3 reads CASSLNIGYGYTF. CDR3 nucleotides: TGTGCCAGCAGTTTAAATATAGGCTATGGCTACACCTTC.

This clonotype was seen a few times. The chain combines TRBV6-1 with TRBJ1-2, with D uncertain. CDR1 MNHNS and CDR2 SASEGT come from the germline V gene. Deletions cut 2 bases from V and 6 bases from J, with 16 bases between. The CDR3 sequence is 15 residues long. The CDR3 reads CASSEFAAIGHGYTF. The CDR3 DNA reads TGTGCCAGCAGTGAATTCGCCGCGATCGGCCATGGCTACACCTTC.